One and the same sample provided the 20 T cell receptor beta chains below, sequenced in a study of Graves' ophthalmopathy and Graves' hyperthyroidism. Amplification of TCR beta CDR3 regions used RNA transcripts. RT-PCR with HTBI primers came first, then second-round multiplex PCR. TCRdb reprocessed the multiplex PCR reads via MiXCR and lists one record per CDR3 protein. The table records over a million distinct CDR3 sequences, 35% to 45% of them present only once. The sequenced material came from peripheral blood or thyroid tissue (not recorded which). Receptors originate from an adult man with Graves' hyperthyroidism.

A word on this clonotype: A much larger clonotype is one base distant, so this may be a read error. This chain connects TRBV9 to TRBJ2-5; D may correspond to TRBD1 or TRBD2 (5 bases each). The CDR3 is 14 amino acids. V was trimmed by 1 base and J by 5 bases, leaving 12 bases between them. Germline assignment: CDR1 SGDLS and CDR2 YYNGEE. This chain's CDR3 is CASSVSRGHETQYF. The CDR3 DNA reads as TGTGCCAGCAGCGTATCCCGGGGCCATGAGACCCAGTACTTC. Looking up the rest from reference TRBV9 and TRBJ2-5 gives the full variable domain: DSGVTQTPKHLITATGQRVTLRCSPRSGDLSVYWYQQSLDQGLQFLIQYYNGEERAKGNILERFSAQQFPDLHSELNLSSLELGDSALYFCASSVSRGHETQYFGPGTRLLVL.

At least ten counts were recorded for this clonotype. The chain links TRBV15 to TRBJ2-6, with 8 bases matching TRBD1. With 0 bases clipped from V and 3 bases from J, the junction kept 10 bases outside the gene matches. This CDR3 is 19 amino acids long. Germline CDR1 and CDR2: LNHNV and YYDKDF (reference sequence). The CDR3 bases are TGTGCCACCAGCAGAGAATCCGTTGACAGGGGTTTTGGGGCCAACGTCCTGACTTTC. Its translation is CATSRESVDRGFGANVLTF.

About this clonotype: A read error is likely, as this CDR3 ends without the conserved phenylalanine or tryptophan. This chain joins TRBV7-2 and TRBJ1-2; D remains unclear. The CDR3 has 13 residues. Looked up from germline, CDR1 is SGHTA and CDR2 is FQGNSA. V shed 0 bases and J shed 7 bases, with 9 bases lying between them. CDR3 DNA: TGTGCCAGCAGCTTAGCGAGGACTGGTGGCTACACCATC. Its protein is CASSLARTGGYTI.

This clonotype appeared many times. J is TRBJ1-1 and V is TRBV12-3 or TRBV12-4, with 9 bases matching TRBD1. With 6 bases clipped from V and 2 bases from J, the junction kept 10 bases outside the gene matches. CDR3 size: 16 residues. The CDR3 coding sequence is TGTGCCAGCAGCACAGGGGACAGGGCCCTCAACACTGAAGCTTTCTTT. It translates to CASSTGDRALNTEAFF.

The rearrangement uses TRBV15 and TRBJ2-2; TRBD2 might be the D (5 bases). The CDR3 is 16 amino acids. Germline CDR1 reads LNHNV; CDR2 reads YYDKDF (reference sequence). V lost 2 bases and J 8 bases, leaving 18 bases between the germline ends. CDR3 sequence reads: CATSRTGLSSGGELFF. The CDR3 nucleotides read TGTGCCACCAGCAGAACGGGCCTATCATCGGGAGGGGAGCTGTTTTTT.

The V gene is TRBV10-3, the J gene TRBJ2-7; 9 bases match TRBD1. This CDR3 has 17 amino acids. From germline, CDR1 is ENHRY and CDR2 SYGVKD. Unmatched junction bases numbered 22, after V lost 11 bases and J lost 5 bases. The CDR3: CAHRRTGAGPGGHEQYF. The CDR3 nucleotides read TGTGCCCATCGTCGGACAGGGGCGGGACCCGGCGGGCACGAGCAGTACTTC.

This clonotype was picked up many times. The chain has TRBV7-9 and TRBJ2-7; 10 bases agree with TRBD1. The CDR3 is made up of 16 amino acids. With V trimmed by 0 bases and J by 2 bases, 4 bases remained unmatched. Germline CDR1 reads SEHNR; CDR2 reads FQNEAQ (reference sequence). CDR3 amino acids: CASSLARDRGPYEQYF. CDR3 DNA sequence: TGTGCCAGCAGCTTAGCCCGGGACAGGGGTCCCTACGAGCAGTACTTC.

This chain connects TRBV4-3 to TRBJ1-4; maybe TRBD1 (5 bases). Trimming took off 0 bases at V and 4 bases at J, with 12 bases between the two ends. Germline CDR1 reads LGHNA; CDR2 reads YSLEER. This CDR3 is built from 16 residues. In nucleotides, the CDR3 is TGCGCCAGCAGCCAAGATCCGGCAGGGCATAATGAAAAACTGTTTTTT. Residues: CASSQDPAGHNEKLFF.

The rearrangement joins TRBV10-3 to TRBJ1-5; TRBD1 is a possible D gene (6 bases). Trimming cost V 5 bases and J 13 bases, with 18 bases left between them. From germline, CDR1 is ENHRY and CDR2 SYGVKD. This CDR3 contains 13 residues. The CDR3 DNA reads as TGTGCCATCAGTACACGGACAGCCTCCCATCAGCATTTT. Translating gives CAISTRTASHQHF.

The chain combines TRBV20-1 with TRBJ2-5, with D tentatively TRBD2 (6 bases). The CDR3 covers 14 residues. Germline assignment: CDR1 DFQATT and CDR2 SNEGSKA (reference sequence). Trimming left V 1 base short and J 6 bases short, with 15 bases between. CDR3 loop: CSARVAGSPQTQYF. The CDR3 DNA follows: TGCAGTGCTAGAGTGGCGGGATCCCCCCAGACCCAGTACTTC.

This clonotype was detected many times. The chain employs TRBV10-2 and TRBJ2-5; 12 nucleotides match TRBD2. The length of the CDR3 is 21 residues. CDR1 is WSHSY, CDR2 SAAADI, per germline. After removal of 4 bases from V and 1 base from J, the junction contained 19 bases not matched to a gene. CDR3 in DNA: TGCGCCAGCAGTGGCTCGACTAGCGGGGGCCTAAACCGTGGCGTCCAAGAGACCCAGTACTTC. Protein product: CASSGSTSGGLNRGVQETQYF.

Ten or more counts support this clonotype. The V call is TRBV2, the J call TRBJ1-2, with 7 bases aligning to TRBD1. Germline loops: CDR1 SNHLY, CDR2 FYNNEI. This CDR3 has 14 residues. V lost 1 base and J lost 6; bases outside the gene matches: 5. CDR3 sequence: CASSEGRGPDGYTF. CDR3 coding DNA: TGTGCCAGCAGTGAAGGAAGGGGGCCCGATGGCTACACCTTC.

This clonotype was detected ten times or more. This chain links TRBV2 with TRBJ1-5, with TRBD1 as a possible D gene (5 bases). V was trimmed by 7 bases and J by 4 bases, leaving 14 bases between them. This CDR3 region has 14 residues. CDR1 and CDR2 from the germline V gene are SNHLY and FYNNEI. The CDR3 region has the DNA TGTGCCAGCAAGGAGGGGCTGTGGAATCAGCCCCAGCATTTT. The encoded protein is CASKEGLWNQPQHF. Filled out from reference TRBV2 and TRBJ1-5, the complete variable domain reads EPEVTQTPSHQVTQMGQEVILRCVPISNHLYFYWYRQILGQKVEFLVSFYNNEISEKSEIFDDQFSVERPDGSNFTLKIRSTKLEDSAMYFCASKEGLWNQPQHFGDGTRLSIL.

This clonotype has only a few counts. The genes are TRBV10-3 and TRBJ1-2; 8 bases map to TRBD1. Germline V gene data show CDR1 as ENHRY and CDR2 as SYGVKD. This CDR3 is built from 13 residues. V was pared by 7 bases and J by 7 bases, with 8 bases of the junction left unmatched. The chain's CDR3 is CAITGTGVTGYTF. CDR3 DNA sequence: TGTGCCATCACCGGGACAGGCGTTACTGGCTACACCTTC.

The rearrangement joins TRBV29-1 to TRBJ1-2, with a possible D match to TRBD1 (6 bases). With 6 bases removed from V and 8 bases from J, the gap between germline ends came to 13 bases. CDR3 length equals 11 residues. CDR1 and CDR2 (germline): SQVTM, ANQGSEA. The CDR3 sequence is CSVHRDRGYTF. CDR3 in DNA: TGCAGCGTCCACAGGGATAGAGGCTACACCTTC.

This clonotype was counted at least ten times. The J gene is TRBJ1-4, the V gene TRBV10-3, with 7 bases that match TRBD1. The J segment lost 6 bases and the V segment lost 3 bases, leaving 16 bases of the junction unmatched. The CDR3 spans 18 residues. The germline V gene encodes CDR1 ENHRY and CDR2 SYGVKD. This chain's CDR3 is CAISEELGAQGSDEKLFF. CDR3 nucleotide sequence: TGTGCCATCAGTGAAGAACTTGGGGCACAGGGGAGTGATGAAAAACTGTTTTTT.

This clonotype has at least ten counts. Here the CDR3 reads CASSQDVVTQETQYF. CDR3 bases: TGCGCCAGCAGCCAAGACGTGGTAACACAAGAGACCCAGTACTTC. The chain uses TRBV4-3 and TRBJ2-5; D is unresolved. The CDR3 length is 15 residues. In germline, CDR1 is LGHNA, CDR2 YSLEER. Trimming removed 0 bases at V and 2 bases at J, with 10 bases between.

Turning to this clonotype: The junction does not match germline at one end; this may be a read error. The V gene is TRBV7-9, the J gene TRBJ2-7; D is perhaps TRBD1 (6 bases). The germline gives CDR1 SEHNR, CDR2 FQNEAQ (reference sequence). The CDR3 totals 15 residues. CDR3 loop: CASSPGTGQSYGQYF. As DNA, the CDR3 is TGTGCCAGCAGCCCAGGGACCGGACAGAGCTACGGGCAGTACTTC.

In this sample, this clonotype turned up a few times. The CDR3 spells CSASRDRLNYGYTF. CDR3 in DNA: TGCAGTGCTAGTCGCGACAGGCTTAACTATGGCTACACCTTC. The rearrangement joins TRBV20-1 to TRBJ1-2; the D gene is possibly TRBD1 (6 bases). The CDR3 has 14 residues. Trimming stripped 3 bases from V and 1 base from J, with 12 bases between. Per germline, CDR1 DFQATT and CDR2 SNEGSKA (reference sequence).

At least ten counts were recorded for this clonotype. The chain has TRBV20-1 and TRBJ1-6; D not resolved. V dropped 6 bases and J dropped 10 bases, with 25 bases sitting between them. The germline CDR1 and CDR2 sequences are DFQATT and SNEGSKA (reference sequence). The CDR3 totals 16 residues. In DNA form, the CDR3 reads TGCAGTGCACCCGCCCGAGACCGGCCTCGAGACTCACCCCTCCACTTT. Translation gives CSAPARDRPRDSPLHF.